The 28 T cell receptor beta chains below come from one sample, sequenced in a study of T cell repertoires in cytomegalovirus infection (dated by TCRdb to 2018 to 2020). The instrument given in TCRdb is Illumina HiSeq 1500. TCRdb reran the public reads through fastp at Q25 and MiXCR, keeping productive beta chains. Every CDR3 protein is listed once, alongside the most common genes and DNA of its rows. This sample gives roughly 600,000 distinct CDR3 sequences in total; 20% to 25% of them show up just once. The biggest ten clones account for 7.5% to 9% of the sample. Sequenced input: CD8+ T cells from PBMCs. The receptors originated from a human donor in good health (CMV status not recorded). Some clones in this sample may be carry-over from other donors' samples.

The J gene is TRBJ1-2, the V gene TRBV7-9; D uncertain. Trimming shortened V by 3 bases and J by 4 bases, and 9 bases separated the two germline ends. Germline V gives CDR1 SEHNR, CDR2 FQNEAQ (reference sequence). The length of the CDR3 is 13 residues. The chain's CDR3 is CASSLKTTYGYTF. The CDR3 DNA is TGTGCCAGCAGCTTGAAGACAACCTATGGCTACACCTTC.

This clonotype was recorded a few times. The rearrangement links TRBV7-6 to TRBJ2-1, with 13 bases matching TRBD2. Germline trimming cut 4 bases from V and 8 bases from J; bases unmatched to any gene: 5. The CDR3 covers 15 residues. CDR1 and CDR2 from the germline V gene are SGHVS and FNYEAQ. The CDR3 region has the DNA TGTGCCAGCAGCTATACTAGCGGGGGGGGGGATGAGCAGTTCTTC. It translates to CASSYTSGGGDEQFF.

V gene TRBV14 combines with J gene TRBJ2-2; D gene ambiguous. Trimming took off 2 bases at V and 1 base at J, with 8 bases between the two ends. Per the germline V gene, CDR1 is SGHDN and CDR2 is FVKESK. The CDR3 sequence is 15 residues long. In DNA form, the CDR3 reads TGTGCCAGCAGCCAACACCCCCGGAACACCGGGGAGCTGTTTTTT. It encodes CASSQHPRNTGELFF.

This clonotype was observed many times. The chain's CDR3 is CASSDSSGGPDTQYF. The CDR3 coding sequence is TGTGCCAGCAGTGACTCTAGCGGGGGGCCAGATACGCAGTATTTT. The chain is built from TRBV6-4 and TRBJ2-3, with 10 bases that match TRBD2. The V gene's germline CDR1 is MRHNA and CDR2 SNTAGT. The CDR3 is made up of 15 amino acids. Germline trimming cut 0 bases from V and 4 bases from J; bases unmatched to any gene: 1.

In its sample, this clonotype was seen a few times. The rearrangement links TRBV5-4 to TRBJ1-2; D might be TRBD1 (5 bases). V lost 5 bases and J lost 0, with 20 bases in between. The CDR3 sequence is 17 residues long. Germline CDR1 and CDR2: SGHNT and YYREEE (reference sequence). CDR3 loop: CASSPLGVREPNYGYTF. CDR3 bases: TGTGCCAGCAGTCCACTAGGGGTGAGGGAACCTAACTATGGCTACACCTTC.

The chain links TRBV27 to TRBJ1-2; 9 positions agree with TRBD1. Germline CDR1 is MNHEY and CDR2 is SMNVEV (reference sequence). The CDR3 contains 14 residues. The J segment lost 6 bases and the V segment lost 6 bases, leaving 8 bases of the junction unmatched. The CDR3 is CASRPPGTGNGYTF. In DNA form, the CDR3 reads TGTGCCAGCAGACCCCCCGGGACAGGGAATGGCTACACCTTC.

CDR3: CASSYSLVGHNEQFF. In DNA, the CDR3 is TGTGCCAGCAGTTACTCCCTAGTGGGTCACAATGAGCAGTTCTTC. The chain links TRBV6-2 or TRBV6-3 to TRBJ2-1, with D unclear. CDR1 is MNHEY, CDR2 SVGEGT, per germline. V gave up 0 bases and J gave up 5 bases, with 11 bases separating them. The CDR3 runs to 15 residues.

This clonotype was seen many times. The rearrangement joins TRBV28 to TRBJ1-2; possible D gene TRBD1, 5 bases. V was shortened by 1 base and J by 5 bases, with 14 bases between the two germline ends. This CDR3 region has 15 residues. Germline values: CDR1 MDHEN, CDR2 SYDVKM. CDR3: CASSLSMEGKYGYTF. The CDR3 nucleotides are TGTGCCAGCAGTTTATCGATGGAGGGGAAATATGGCTACACCTTC.

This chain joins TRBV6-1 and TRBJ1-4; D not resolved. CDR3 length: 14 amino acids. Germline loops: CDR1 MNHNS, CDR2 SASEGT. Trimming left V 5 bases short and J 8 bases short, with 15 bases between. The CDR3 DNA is TGTGCCAGCAGTTACGTACAGTACAGCGAAAAACTGTTTTTT. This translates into CASSYVQYSEKLFF.

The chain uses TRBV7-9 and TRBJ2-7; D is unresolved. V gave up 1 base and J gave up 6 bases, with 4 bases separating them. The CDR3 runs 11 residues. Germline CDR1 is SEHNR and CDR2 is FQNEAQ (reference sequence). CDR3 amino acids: CASSLEVEQYF. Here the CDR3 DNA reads TGTGCCAGCAGCTTAGAAGTCGAGCAGTACTTC.

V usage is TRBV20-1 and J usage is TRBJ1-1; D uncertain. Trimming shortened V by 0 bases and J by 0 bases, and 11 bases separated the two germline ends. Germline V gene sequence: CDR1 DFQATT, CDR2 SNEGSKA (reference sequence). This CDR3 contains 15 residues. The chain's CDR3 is CSARDSTRLNTEAFF. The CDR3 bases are TGCAGTGCTAGAGATAGCACCCGGTTGAACACTGAAGCTTTCTTT.

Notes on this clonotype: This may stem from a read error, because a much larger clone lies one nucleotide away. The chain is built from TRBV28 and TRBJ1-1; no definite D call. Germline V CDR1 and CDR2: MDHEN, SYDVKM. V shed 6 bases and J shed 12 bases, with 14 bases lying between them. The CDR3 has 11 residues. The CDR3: CASRESLWTFF. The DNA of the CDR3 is TGTGCCAGCAGAGAGAGTCTCTGGACTTTCTTT.

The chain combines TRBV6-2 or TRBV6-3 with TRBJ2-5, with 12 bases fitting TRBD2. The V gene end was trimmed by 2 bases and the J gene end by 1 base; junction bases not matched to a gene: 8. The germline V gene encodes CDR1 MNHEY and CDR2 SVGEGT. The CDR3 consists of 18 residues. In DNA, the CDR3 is TGTGCCAGCAGTTACCTCGGGACTAGCGGGCGTTTCCAAGAGACCCAGTACTTC. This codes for CASSYLGTSGRFQETQYF.

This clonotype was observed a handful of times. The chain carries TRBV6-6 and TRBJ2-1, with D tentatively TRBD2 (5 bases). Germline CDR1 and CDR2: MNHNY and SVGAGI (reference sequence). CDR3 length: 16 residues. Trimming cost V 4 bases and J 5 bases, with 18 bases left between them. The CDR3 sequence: CASSFIEGRLNNEQFF. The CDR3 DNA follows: TGTGCCAGCAGTTTTATAGAGGGTCGCTTGAACAATGAGCAGTTCTTC.

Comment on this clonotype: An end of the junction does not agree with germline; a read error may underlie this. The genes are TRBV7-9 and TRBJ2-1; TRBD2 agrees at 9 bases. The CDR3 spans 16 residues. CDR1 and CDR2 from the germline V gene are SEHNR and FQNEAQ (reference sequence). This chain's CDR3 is CASCLVGLAGLNEQFF. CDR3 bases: TGTGCCAGCTGCTTAGTTGGGCTAGCGGGGCTCAATGAGCAGTTCTTC.

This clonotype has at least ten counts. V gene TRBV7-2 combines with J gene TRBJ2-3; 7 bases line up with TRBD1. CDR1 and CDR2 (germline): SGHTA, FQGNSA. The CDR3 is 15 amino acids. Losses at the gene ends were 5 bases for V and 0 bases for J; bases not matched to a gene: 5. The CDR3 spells CASSARQGSTDTQYF. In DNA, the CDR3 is TGTGCCAGCAGCGCCCGACAGGGTAGCACAGATACGCAGTATTTT.

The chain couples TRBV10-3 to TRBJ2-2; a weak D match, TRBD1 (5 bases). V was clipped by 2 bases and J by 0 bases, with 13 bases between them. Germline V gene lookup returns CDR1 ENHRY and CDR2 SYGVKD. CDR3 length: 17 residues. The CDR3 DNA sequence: TGTGCCATCAGTGAGGAGCAGCAGGGAACGAACACCGGGGAGCTGTTTTTT. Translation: CAISEEQQGTNTGELFF.

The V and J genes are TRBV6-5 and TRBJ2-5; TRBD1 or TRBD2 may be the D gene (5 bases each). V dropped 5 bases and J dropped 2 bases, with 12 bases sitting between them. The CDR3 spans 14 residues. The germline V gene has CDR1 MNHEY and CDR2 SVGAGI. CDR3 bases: TGTGCCAGCAGTAAGAGGGGCCCACAAGAGACCCAGTACTTC. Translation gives CASSKRGPQETQYF.

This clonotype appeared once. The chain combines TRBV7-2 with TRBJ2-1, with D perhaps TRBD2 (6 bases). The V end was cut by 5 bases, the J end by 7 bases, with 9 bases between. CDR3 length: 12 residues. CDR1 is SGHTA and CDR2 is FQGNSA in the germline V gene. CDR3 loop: CASSMGGNEQFF. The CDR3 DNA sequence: TGTGCCAGCAGCATGGGGGGTAATGAGCAGTTCTTC.

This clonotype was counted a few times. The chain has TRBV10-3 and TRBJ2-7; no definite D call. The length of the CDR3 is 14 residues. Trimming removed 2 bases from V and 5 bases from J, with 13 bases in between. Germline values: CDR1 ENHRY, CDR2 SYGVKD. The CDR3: CAISEGLGKDEQYF. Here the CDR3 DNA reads TGTGCCATCAGTGAGGGGTTAGGGAAAGACGAGCAGTACTTC.

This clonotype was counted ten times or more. Here the CDR3 DNA reads TGTGCCAGCAGTACCCTGGACTCTCAAGAGCTGTTTTTT. It is translated as CASSTLDSQELFF. The chain joins TRBV28 to TRBJ2-2; D perhaps matches TRBD2 (5 bases). Trimming cost V 5 bases and J 11 bases, with 15 bases left between them. The germline gives CDR1 MDHEN, CDR2 SYDVKM. This CDR3 comprises 13 residues.

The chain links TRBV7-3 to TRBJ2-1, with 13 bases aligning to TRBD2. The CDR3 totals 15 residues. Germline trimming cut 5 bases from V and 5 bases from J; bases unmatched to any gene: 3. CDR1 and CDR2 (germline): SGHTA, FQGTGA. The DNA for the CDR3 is TGTGCCAGCAGCCCGACTAGCGGGGGGAACAATGAGCAGTTCTTC. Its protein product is CASSPTSGGNNEQFF.

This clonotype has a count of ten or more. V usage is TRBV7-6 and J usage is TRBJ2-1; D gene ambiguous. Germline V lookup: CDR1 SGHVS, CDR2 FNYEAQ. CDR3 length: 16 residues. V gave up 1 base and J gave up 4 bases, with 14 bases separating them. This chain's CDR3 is CASSLVAGNDYNEQFF. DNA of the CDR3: TGTGCCAGCAGCTTAGTCGCCGGTAATGATTACAATGAGCAGTTCTTC.

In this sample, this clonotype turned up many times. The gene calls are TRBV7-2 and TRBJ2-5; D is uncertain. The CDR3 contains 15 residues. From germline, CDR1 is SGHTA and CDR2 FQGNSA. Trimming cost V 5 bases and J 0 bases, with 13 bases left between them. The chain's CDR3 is CASSTISGYQETQYF. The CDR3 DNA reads TGTGCCAGCAGCACCATCTCGGGTTACCAAGAGACCCAGTACTTC.

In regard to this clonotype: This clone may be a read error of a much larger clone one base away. Here the CDR3 reads CANSAERERWGQPQHF. In DNA, the CDR3 is TGTGCCAACAGTGCTGAAAGGGAGAGATGGGGTCAGCCCCAGCATTTT. V and J are TRBV12-3 or TRBV12-4 and TRBJ1-5; D gene uncertain. The CDR3 extends over 16 amino acids.

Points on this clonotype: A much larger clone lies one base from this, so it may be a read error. The DNA for the CDR3 is TGTGCCAGCAGCTTGGCCCCCTCGGGTGAGCAGCTCTTC. It is translated as CASSLAPSGEQLF. The rearrangement joins TRBV7-6 to TRBJ2-1; D gene uncertain. Germline CDR1 and CDR2: SGHVS and FNYEAQ. The CDR3 loop spans 13 amino acids.

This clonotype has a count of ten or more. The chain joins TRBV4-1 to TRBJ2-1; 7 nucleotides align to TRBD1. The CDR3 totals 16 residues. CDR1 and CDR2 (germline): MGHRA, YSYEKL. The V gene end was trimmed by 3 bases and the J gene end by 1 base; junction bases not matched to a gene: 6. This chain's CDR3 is CASSQTPGGSYNEQFF. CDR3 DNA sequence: TGCGCCAGCAGCCAGACTCCAGGGGGTTCCTACAATGAGCAGTTCTTC.

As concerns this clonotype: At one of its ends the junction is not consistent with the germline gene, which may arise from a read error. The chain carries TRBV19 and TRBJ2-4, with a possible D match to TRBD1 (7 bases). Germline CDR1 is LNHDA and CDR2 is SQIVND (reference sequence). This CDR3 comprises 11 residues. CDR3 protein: CVSTRGDIQYF. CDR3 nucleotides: TGTGTCAGTACCAGGGGGGACATTCAGTACTTC. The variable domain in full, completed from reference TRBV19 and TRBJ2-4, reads DGGITQSPKYLFRKEGQNVTLSCEQNLNHDAMYWYRQDPGQGLRLIYYSQIVNDFQKGDIAEGYSVSREKKESFPLTVTSAQKNPTAFYLCVSTRGDIQYFGAGTRLSVL.